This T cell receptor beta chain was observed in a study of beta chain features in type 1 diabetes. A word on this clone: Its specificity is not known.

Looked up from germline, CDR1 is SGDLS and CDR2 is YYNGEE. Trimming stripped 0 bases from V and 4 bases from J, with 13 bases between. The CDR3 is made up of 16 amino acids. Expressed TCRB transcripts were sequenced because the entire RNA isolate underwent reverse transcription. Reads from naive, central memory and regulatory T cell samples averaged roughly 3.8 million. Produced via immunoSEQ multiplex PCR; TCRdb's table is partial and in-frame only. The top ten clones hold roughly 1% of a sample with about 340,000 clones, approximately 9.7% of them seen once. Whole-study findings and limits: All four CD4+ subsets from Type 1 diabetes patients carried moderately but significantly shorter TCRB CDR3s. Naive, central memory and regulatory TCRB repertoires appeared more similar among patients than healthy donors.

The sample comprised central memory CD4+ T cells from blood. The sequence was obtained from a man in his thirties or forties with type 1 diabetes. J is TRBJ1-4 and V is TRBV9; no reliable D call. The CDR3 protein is CASSVGRFGVNEKLFF. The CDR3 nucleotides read TGTGCCAGCAGCGTAGGGCGATTCGGAGTTAATGAAAAACTGTTTTTT.